This T cell receptor (beta chain) was profiled in a study of T cells after yellow fever vaccination. TCRdb re-called the 5' RACE reads with MiXCR, one entry per CDR3 protein. The sample shows hundreds of thousands of distinct CDR3 sequences, around 13% of them seen only once. The CDR3 is 14 amino acids. V was shortened by 0 bases and J by 7 bases, with 14 bases between the two germline ends. Germline V gene lookup returns CDR1 SGHRS and CDR2 YFSETQ. A few counts support this clonotype. This clonotype was obtained from a man younger than 30 who received the YFV17D yellow fever vaccine. The rearrangement joins TRBV5-1 to TRBJ2-7, with D possibly matching TRBD2 (5 bases). The sample here was CD4+ T cells sorted from PBMCs, taken 15 days after the yellow fever booster vaccination. In DNA, the CDR3 is TGCGCCAGCAGCTTGGGGACTTCCCAAGGGGAGCAGTACTTC. Protein product: CASSLGTSQGEQYF.